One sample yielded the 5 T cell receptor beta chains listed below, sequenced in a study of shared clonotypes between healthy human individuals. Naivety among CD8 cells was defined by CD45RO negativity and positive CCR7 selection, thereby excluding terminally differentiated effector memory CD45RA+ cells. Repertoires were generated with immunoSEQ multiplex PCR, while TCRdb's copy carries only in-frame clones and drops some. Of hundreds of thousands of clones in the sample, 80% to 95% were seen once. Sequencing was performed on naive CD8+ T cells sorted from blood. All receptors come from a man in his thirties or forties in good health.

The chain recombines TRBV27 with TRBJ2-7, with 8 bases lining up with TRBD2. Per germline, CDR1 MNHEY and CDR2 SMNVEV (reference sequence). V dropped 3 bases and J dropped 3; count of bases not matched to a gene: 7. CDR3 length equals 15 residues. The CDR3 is CASSLSGGNIYEQYF. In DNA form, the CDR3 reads TGTGCCAGCAGTTTGTCGGGAGGGAACATCTACGAGCAGTACTTC.

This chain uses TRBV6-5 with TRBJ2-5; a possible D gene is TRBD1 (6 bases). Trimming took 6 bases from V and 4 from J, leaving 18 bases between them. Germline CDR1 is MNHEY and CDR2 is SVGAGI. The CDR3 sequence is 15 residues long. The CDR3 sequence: CASSRVSGGAETQYF. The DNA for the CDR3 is TGTGCCAGCAGCCGGGTCTCTGGGGGCGCAGAGACCCAGTACTTC.

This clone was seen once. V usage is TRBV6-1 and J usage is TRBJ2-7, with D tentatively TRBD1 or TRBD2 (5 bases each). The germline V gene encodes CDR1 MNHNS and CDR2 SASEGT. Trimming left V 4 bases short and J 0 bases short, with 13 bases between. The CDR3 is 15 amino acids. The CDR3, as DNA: TGTGCCAGCAGTGTGGGACCTGATAGCTCCTACGAGCAGTACTTC. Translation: CASSVGPDSSYEQYF.

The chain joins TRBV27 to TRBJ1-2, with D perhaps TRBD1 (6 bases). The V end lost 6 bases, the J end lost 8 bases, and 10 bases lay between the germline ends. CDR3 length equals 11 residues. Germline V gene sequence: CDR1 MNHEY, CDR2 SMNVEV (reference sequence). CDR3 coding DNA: TGTGCCAGCAGGGGGGCGGAAGGCTACACCTTC. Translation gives CASRGAEGYTF.

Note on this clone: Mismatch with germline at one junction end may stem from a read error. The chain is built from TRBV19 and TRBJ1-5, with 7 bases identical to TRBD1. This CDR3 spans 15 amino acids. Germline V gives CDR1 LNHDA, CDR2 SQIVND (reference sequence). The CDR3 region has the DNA TGTGCCAGTAGTGATGACAGGGAGTGGGATCACCCCCAGCATTTT. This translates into CASSDDREWDHPQHF.